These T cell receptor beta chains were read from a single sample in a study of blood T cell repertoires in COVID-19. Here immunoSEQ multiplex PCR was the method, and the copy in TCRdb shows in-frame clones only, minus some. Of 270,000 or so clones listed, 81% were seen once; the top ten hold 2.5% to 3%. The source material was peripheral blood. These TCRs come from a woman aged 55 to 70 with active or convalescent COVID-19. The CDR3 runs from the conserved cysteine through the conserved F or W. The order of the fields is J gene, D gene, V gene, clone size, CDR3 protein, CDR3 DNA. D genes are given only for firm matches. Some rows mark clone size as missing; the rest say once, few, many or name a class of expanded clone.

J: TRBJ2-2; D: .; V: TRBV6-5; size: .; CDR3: CASSYSKQGWGELFF; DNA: TGTGCCAGCAGTTACTCGAAGCAGGGCTGGGGGGAGCTGTTTTTT
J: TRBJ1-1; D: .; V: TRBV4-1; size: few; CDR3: CASSQVGVETEAFF; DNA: TGCGCCAGCAGCCAAGTAGGGGTTGAAACTGAAGCTTTCTTT
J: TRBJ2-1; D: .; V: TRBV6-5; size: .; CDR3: CASSRQGGYNEQFF; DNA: TGTGCCAGCAGTAGACAGGGAGGATACAATGAGCAGTTCTTC
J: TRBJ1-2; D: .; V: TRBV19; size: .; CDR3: CASTTRGGRDGYTF; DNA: TGTGCCAGTACCACAAGAGGGGGTCGCGATGGCTACACCTTC
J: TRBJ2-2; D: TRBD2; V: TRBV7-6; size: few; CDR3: CASTIGAGGTGELFF; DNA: TGTGCCAGCACAATTGGGGCGGGGGGCACCGGGGAGCTGTTTTTT
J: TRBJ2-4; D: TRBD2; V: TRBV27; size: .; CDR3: CASRVDSGDIQYF; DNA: TGTGCCAGCAGAGTGGATAGCGGGGATATTCAGTACTTC
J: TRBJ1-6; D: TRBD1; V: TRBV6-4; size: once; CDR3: CASRPTGSGNSPLHF; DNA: TGTGCCAGTCGACCGACAGGGAGCGGAAATTCACCCCTCCACTTT
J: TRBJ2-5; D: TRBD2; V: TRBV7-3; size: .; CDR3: CASSPGLAGETQYF; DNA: TGTGCCAGCAGCCCCGGACTAGCGGGGGAGACCCAGTACTTC
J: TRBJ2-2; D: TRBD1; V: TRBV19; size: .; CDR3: CASSLDRGRRTGELFF; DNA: TGTGCCAGTAGCTTGGACAGGGGGCGGAGGACCGGGGAGCTGTTTTTT
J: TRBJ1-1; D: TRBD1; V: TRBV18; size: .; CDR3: CASSRQGATEAFF; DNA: TGTGCCAGCTCCCGACAGGGGGCCACTGAAGCTTTCTTT
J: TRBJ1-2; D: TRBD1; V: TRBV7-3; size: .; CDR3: CASSAGGQYGYTF; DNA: TGTGCCAGCAGCGCCGGGGGACAGTATGGCTACACCTTC
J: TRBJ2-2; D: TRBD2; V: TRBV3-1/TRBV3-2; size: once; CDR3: CASSQVRGVTGELFF; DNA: TGTGCCAGCAGCCAAGTGCGGGGGGTGACCGGGGAGCTGTTTTTT
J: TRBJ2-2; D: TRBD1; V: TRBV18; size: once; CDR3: CASSHQDRANTGELFF; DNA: TGTGCCAGCTCCCACCAGGACAGGGCGAACACCGGGGAGCTGTTTTTT
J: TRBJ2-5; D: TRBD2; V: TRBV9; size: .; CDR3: CASSVNSGGQETQYF; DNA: TGTGCCAGCAGCGTCAATAGCGGGGGGCAGGAGACCCAGTACTTC
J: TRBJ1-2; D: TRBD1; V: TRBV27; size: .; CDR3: CASSLIYRGRDYGYTF; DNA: TGTGCCAGCAGTTTAATTTACAGGGGGCGCGACTATGGCTACACCTTC
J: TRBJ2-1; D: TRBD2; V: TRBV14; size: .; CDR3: CASSPRLGLAGGSSYNEQFF; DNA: TGTGCCAGCAGCCCGCGTTTGGGGCTAGCGGGGGGGAGCTCCTACAATGAGCAGTTCTTC
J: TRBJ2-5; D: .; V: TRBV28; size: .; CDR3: CASSLWGAETQYF; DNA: TGTGCCAGCAGTTTATGGGGGGCAGAGACCCAGTACTTC
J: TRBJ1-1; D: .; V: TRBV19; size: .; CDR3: CASRQGLSNTEAFF; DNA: TGTGCCAGTAGGCAAGGACTGTCAAACACTGAAGCTTTCTTT
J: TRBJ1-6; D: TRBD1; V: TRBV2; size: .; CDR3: CASGTGSNSPLHF; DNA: TGTGCCAGCGGGACAGGGAGTAATTCACCCCTCCACTTT
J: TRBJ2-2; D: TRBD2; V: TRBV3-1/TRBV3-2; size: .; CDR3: CASSVRGDGELFF; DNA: TGTGCCAGCAGCGTACGGGGGGACGGGGAGCTGTTTTTT
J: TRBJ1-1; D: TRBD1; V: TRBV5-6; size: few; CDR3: CASSGQGWNTEAFF; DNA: TGTGCCAGCAGCGGACAGGGGTGGAACACTGAAGCTTTCTTT
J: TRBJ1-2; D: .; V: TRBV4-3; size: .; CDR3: CASSQARLKTGKDPSYGYTF; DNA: TGCGCCAGCAGCCAGGCCCGGTTAAAAACAGGGAAAGATCCGAGCTATGGCTACACCTTC
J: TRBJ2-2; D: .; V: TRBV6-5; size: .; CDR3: CASLRTVNTGELFF; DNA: TGTGCCAGCCTCCGGACAGTGAACACCGGGGAGCTGTTTTTT
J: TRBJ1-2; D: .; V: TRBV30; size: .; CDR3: CAWSVGASGYTF; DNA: TGTGCCTGGAGTGTAGGAGCATCTGGCTACACCTTC
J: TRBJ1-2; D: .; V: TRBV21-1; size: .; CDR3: CASSKVVRDFKGYTF; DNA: TGTGCCAGCAGCAAAGTTGTCAGGGATTTTAAGGGCTACACCTTC
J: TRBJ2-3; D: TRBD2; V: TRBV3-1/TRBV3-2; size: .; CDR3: CASSQDPGGDTDTQYF; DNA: TGTGCCAGCAGCCAAGATCCGGGGGGAGACACAGATACGCAGTATTTT
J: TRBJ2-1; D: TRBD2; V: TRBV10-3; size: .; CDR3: CAISALAGGGSEQFF; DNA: TGTGCCATCAGTGCACTAGCGGGGGGCGGGAGTGAGCAGTTCTTC
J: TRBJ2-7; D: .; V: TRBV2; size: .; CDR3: CASKGGPSSYEQYF; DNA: TGTGCCAGCAAAGGCGGGCCGAGCTCCTACGAGCAGTACTTC
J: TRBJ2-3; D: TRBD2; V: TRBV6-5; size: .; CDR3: CASGGLAVRDTQYF; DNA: TGTGCCAGCGGGGGACTAGCGGTACGAGATACGCAGTATTTT
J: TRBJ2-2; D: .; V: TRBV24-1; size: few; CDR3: CATSDFIVTGELFF; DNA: TGTGCCACCAGTGATTTTATAGTGACCGGGGAGCTGTTTTTT
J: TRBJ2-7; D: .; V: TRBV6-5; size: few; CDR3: CASSNPGHSYEQYF; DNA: TGTGCCAGCAGTAACCCGGGTCACTCCTACGAGCAGTACTTC
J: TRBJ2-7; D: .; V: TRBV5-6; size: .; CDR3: CASSYRLTFDREQYF; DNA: TGTGCCAGCAGCTACAGACTAACATTCGACCGCGAGCAGTACTTC
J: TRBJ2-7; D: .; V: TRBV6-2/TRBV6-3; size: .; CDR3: CASSYVYDEQYF; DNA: TGTGCCAGCAGTTACGTTTATGACGAGCAGTACTTC
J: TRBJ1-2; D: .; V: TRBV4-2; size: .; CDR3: CASSPGLNDGYGYTF; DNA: TGTGCCAGCAGCCCAGGACTGAATGATGGCTATGGCTACACCTTC
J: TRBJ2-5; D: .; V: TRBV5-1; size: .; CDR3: CASSLGQAKETQYF; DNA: TGCGCCAGCAGCTTGGGACAGGCCAAAGAGACCCAGTACTTC
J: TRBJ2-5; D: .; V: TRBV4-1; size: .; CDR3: CASSQRGWGPETQYF; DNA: TGCGCCAGCAGCCAAAGGGGGTGGGGGCCAGAGACCCAGTACTTC
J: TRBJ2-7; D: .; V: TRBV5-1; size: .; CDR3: CASSLEGGQRSEQYF; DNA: TGCGCCAGCAGCTTGGAGGGGGGGCAAAGGAGCGAGCAGTACTTC
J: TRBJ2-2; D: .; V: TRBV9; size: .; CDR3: CASSVGAGADTGELFF; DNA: TGTGCCAGCAGCGTAGGGGCGGGGGCAGACACCGGGGAGCTGTTTTTT
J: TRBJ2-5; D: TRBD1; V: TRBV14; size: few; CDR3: CASRTGQRKTQYF; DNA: TGTGCCAGCAGGACGGGACAGAGAAAGACCCAGTACTTC
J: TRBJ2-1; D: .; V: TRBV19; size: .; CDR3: CATSPGGYNEQFF; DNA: TGTGCCACCTCCCCCGGCGGCTACAATGAGCAGTTCTTC
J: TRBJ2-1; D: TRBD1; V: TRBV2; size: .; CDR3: CASRDGTGATNEQFF; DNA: TGTGCCAGCAGAGACGGGACAGGGGCAACAAATGAGCAGTTCTTC
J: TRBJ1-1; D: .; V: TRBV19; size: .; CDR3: CASRVIREGTEAFF; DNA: TGTGCCAGTAGGGTAATTCGGGAAGGGACTGAAGCTTTCTTT
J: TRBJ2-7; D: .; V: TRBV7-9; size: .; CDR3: CASSVALDGSYEQYF; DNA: TGTGCCAGCAGCGTCGCTCTAGACGGCTCCTACGAGCAGTACTTC
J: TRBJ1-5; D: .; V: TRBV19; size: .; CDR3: CASRIAYQPQHF; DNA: TGTGCCAGTAGAATAGCGTATCAGCCCCAGCATTTT
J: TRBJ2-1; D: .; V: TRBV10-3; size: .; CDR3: CAISSDRIGGDNEQFF; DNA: TGTGCCATCAGTTCTGACAGGATCGGTGGGGACAATGAGCAGTTCTTC
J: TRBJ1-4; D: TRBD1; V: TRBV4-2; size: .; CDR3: CASSQEETGVNEKLFF; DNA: TGTGCCAGCAGCCAAGAGGAGACAGGGGTTAATGAAAAACTGTTTTTT
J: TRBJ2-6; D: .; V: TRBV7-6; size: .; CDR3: CASNLGPGYGANVLTF; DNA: TGTGCCAGCAACCTTGGCCCAGGGTACGGGGCCAACGTCCTGACTTTC
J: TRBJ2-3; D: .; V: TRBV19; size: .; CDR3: CASRDTSTDTQYF; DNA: TGTGCCAGTAGGGACACTAGCACAGATACGCAGTATTTT
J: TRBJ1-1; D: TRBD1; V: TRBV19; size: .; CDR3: CASGDRGGTEAFF; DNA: TGTGCCAGTGGAGACAGGGGAGGAACTGAAGCTTTCTTT
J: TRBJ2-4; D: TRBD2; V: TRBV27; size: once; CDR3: CASSHGLAGSGEYIQYF; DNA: TGTGCCAGCAGTCATGGACTAGCGGGGTCAGGAGAATACATTCAGTACTTC
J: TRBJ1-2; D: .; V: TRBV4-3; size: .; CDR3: CASSQGQTLGGYTF; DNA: TGCGCCAGCAGCCAAGGACAGACTCTGGGTGGCTACACCTTC
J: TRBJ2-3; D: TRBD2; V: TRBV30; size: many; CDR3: CAWGSGGSDTQYF; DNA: TGTGCCTGGGGTAGCGGGGGGTCAGATACGCAGTATTTT
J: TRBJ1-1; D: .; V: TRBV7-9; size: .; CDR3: CASSLGIGGEVTEAFF; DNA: TGTGCCAGCAGCTTAGGAATTGGTGGCGAGGTCACTGAAGCTTTCTTT
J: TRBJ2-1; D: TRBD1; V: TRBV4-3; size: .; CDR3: CASSQEPGQGAGEQFF; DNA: TGCGCCAGCAGCCAGGAGCCGGGACAGGGGGCGGGTGAGCAGTTCTTC